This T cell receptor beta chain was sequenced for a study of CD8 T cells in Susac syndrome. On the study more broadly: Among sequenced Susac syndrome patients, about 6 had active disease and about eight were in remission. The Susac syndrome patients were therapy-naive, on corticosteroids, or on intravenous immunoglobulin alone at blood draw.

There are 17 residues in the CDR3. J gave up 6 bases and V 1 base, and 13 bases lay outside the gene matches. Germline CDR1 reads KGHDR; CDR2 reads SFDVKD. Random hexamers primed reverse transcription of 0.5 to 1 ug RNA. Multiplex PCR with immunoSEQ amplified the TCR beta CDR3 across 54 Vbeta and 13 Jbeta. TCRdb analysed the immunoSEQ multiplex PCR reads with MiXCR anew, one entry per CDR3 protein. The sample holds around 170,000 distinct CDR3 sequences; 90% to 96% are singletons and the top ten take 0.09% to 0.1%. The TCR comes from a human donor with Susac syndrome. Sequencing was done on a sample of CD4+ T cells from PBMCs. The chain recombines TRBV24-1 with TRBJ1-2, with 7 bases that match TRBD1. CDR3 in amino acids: CATSDFNRGQPIDGYTF. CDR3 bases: TGTGCCACCAGTGATTTCAATCGGGGACAGCCTATCGATGGCTACACCTTC.